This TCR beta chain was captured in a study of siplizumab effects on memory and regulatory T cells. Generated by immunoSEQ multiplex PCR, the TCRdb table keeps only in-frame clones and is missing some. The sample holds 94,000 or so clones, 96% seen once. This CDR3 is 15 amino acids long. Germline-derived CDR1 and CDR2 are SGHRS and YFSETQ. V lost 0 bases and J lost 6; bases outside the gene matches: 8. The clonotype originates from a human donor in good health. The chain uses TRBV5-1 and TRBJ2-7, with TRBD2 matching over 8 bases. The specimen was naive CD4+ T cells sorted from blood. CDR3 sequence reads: CASSLGVAGLGEQYF. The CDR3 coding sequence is TGCGCCAGCAGCTTGGGTGTAGCGGGGTTGGGCGAGCAGTACTTC.